A single sample is the source of the 20 T cell receptor beta chains below, sequenced in a study of T cells in Graves' hyperthyroidism and ophthalmopathy (dated by TCRdb to between 2018 and 2020). Preparation of the library involved multiplex PCR. These reads were obtained on an Illumina HiSeq 2000. TCR beta CDR3 regions were amplified from RNA transcripts. The TCR CDR3 was subjected to a first round of RT-PCR using the HTBI primer set and the Qiagen OneStep RT-PCR kit. The public reads were quality trimmed at Q25 with fastp and then assembled into clones with MiXCR by TCRdb, keeping productive beta chains. Each CDR3 protein appears once, grouped with its most common genes and DNA. The sample table lists a few hundred thousand distinct CDR3 sequences, approximately 44% of them with a count of one. The ten largest clones take up around 19% of the sample. Sequenced sample: peripheral blood or thyroid tissue (not recorded which). Receptor source: an adult woman with Graves' disease, either hyperthyroidism or ophthalmopathy (not recorded which).

There are many counts of this clonotype. V usage is TRBV20-1 and J usage is TRBJ2-3, with 12 bases matching TRBD2. V lost 3 bases, J lost 5 bases, and 9 bases stayed unmatched. There are 16 residues in the CDR3. Germline V gene data show CDR1 as DFQATT and CDR2 as SNEGSKA (reference sequence). The DNA for the CDR3 is TGCAGTGCTAGTGCGACTAGCGGGAGATCGGTAGATACGCAGTATTTT. Translation: CSASATSGRSVDTQYF.

This chain connects TRBV7-9 to TRBJ2-5, with D perhaps being TRBD1 or TRBD2 (7 bases each). There are 16 residues in the CDR3. V was cut by 8 bases and J by 2 bases, with 21 bases left in between. Germline V gene data show CDR1 as SEHNR and CDR2 as FQNEAQ (reference sequence). CDR3 in amino acids: CASHGGSRDSQETQYF. The CDR3 DNA reads TGTGCCAGCCACGGGGGGAGCCGGGACAGTCAAGAGACCCAGTACTTC.

This clonotype was found a few times. The chain links TRBV6-1 to TRBJ1-5, with TRBD1 matching over 8 bases. The J segment lost 6 bases and the V segment lost 6 bases, leaving 16 bases of the junction unmatched. The CDR3 is made up of 17 amino acids. Germline V gene data show CDR1 as MNHNS and CDR2 as SASEGT. The CDR3 DNA follows: TGTGCCAGCAGCCAGGACAGGGCATGGAATGGGGCTCAGCCCCAGCATTTT. This gives the protein CASSQDRAWNGAQPQHF.

This clonotype was seen once. One junction end does not reproduce the germline sequence, and a read error may be involved. The chain carries TRBV10-3 and TRBJ1-1, with 8 bases lining up with TRBD1. The CDR3 is 13 residues long. From germline, CDR1 is ENHRY and CDR2 SYGVKD. The CDR3 bases are TGTGCCAGCAGTTTTGGACAGGGCTTGGCAGCTTTCTTT. Protein sequence: CASSFGQGLAAFF.

The V call is TRBV29-1, the J call TRBJ1-2; 7 bases agree with TRBD1. CDR1 SQVTM and CDR2 ANQGSEA come from the germline V gene. CDR3 length equals 12 residues. Trimming removed 7 bases from V and 3 bases from J; junction bases left unmatched: 5. The CDR3 here is CSATGRYYGYTF. The CDR3 bases are TGCAGCGCGACAGGGAGGTACTATGGCTACACCTTC. Drawing the rest from reference TRBV29-1 and TRBJ1-2, the complete variable domain is SAVISQKPSRDICQRGTSLTIQCQVDSQVTMMFWYRQQPGQSLTLIATANQGSEATYESGFVIDKFPISRPNLTFSTLTVSNMSPEDSSIYLCSATGRYYGYTFGSGTRLTVV.

This clonotype was detected many times. V is TRBV7-9 and J is TRBJ2-2; D possibly corresponds to TRBD1 (6 bases). V gave up 6 bases and J gave up 6 bases, with 14 bases separating them. The CDR3 loop spans 14 amino acids. Germline loops: CDR1 SEHNR, CDR2 FQNEAQ (reference sequence). DNA for the CDR3: TGTGCCAGCAGACTAAAGGGGGAACCCGGGGAGCTGTTTTTT. Its protein product is CASRLKGEPGELFF.

Worth noting for this clonotype: A much larger clone sits a single nucleotide away, making a read error possible. J is TRBJ2-5 and V is TRBV7-9, with D maybe TRBD2 (5 bases). This CDR3 has 15 residues. Germline loops: CDR1 SEHNR, CDR2 FQNEAQ (reference sequence). The V gene lost 5 bases and the J gene lost 1 base, with 14 bases spanning the gap. CDR3 in DNA: TGTGCCAGCAGCGCGGAACTAGGGCCCCAAGAGACCCAGTACTTC. Protein: CASSAELGPQETQYF.

This clonotype was detected ten times or more. Here the CDR3 reads CASSGGTSGYEQYF. CDR3 in DNA: TGTGCCAGCAGTGGGGGGACTAGCGGCTACGAGCAGTACTTC. This chain uses TRBV2 with TRBJ2-7; 11 bases align to TRBD2. This CDR3 has 14 amino acids. Germline V gives CDR1 SNHLY, CDR2 FYNNEI. V lost 4 bases and J lost 3; bases outside the gene matches: 2.

This clonotype was detected ten times or more. The rearrangement uses TRBV12-3 or TRBV12-4 and TRBJ2-5; D remains ambiguous. The V and J ends lost 3 bases and 2 bases respectively, with 16 bases between them. The CDR3 is 16 amino acids. The CDR3 DNA follows: TGTGCCAGCAGTTTCTTCTGGGCTGCGCAACAAGAGACCCAGTACTTC. Translation: CASSFFWAAQQETQYF.

The chain has TRBV29-1 and TRBJ2-5; the D is unclear. The CDR3 runs 13 residues. V lost 0 bases and J lost 1, with 6 bases in between. Germline CDR1 reads SQVTM; CDR2 reads ANQGSEA. The DNA for the CDR3 is TGCAGCGTTGAAGAGAGTTCCCAAGAGACCCAGTACTTC. Translating gives CSVEESSQETQYF.

The rearrangement uses TRBV20-1 and TRBJ2-6, with 9 bases identical to TRBD2. The germline V gene encodes CDR1 DFQATT and CDR2 SNEGSKA (reference sequence). Trimming at V came to 3 bases and at J to 11 bases, leaving 8 bases not matched to a gene. The CDR3 spans 14 residues. The CDR3 nucleotides are TGCAGTGCTAGCCTAGCGGGACTCGCCTACGTCCTGACTTTC. It translates to CSASLAGLAYVLTF.

The count of this clonotype is one. V and J are TRBV7-2 and TRBJ2-5; D is uncertain. The CDR3 loop spans 14 amino acids. Trimming cost V 6 bases and J 0 bases, with 11 bases left between them. Germline values: CDR1 SGHTA, CDR2 FQGNSA. In DNA form, the CDR3 reads TGTGCCAGCAGACCTTGGGGTAACCAAGAGACCCAGTACTTC. It is translated as CASRPWGNQETQYF. The full variable domain, rest sourced from reference TRBV7-2 and TRBJ2-5, is GAGVSQSPSNKVTEKGKDVELRCDPISGHTALYWYRQSLGQGLEFLIYFQGNSAPDKSGLPSDRFSAERTGGSVSTLTIQRTQQEDSAVYLCASRPWGNQETQYFGPGTRLLVL.

This sequence joins TRBV10-1 and TRBJ1-1; weak D call: TRBD1 (5 bases). Germline CDR1 WNHNN, CDR2 SYGVQD (reference sequence). Trimming left V 3 bases short and J 3 bases short, with 11 bases between. The CDR3 consists of 14 residues. In DNA, the CDR3 is TGCGCCAGCAGTGACCAGGGCCCGGACACTGAAGCTTTCTTT. It encodes CASSDQGPDTEAFF.

This chain uses TRBV7-2 with TRBJ1-5; D unclear. This CDR3 has 13 residues. Trimming pared 7 bases from V and 7 bases from J, leaving 14 bases between. CDR1 is SGHTA and CDR2 is FQGNSA in the germline V gene. CDR3 bases: TGTGCCAGCACTTATTCGGGAGGCCAGCCCCAGCATTTT. As protein: CASTYSGGQPQHF.

The chain couples TRBV7-6 to TRBJ1-2; D might be TRBD1 (5 bases). CDR3 length equals 17 residues. The ends were cut back, 5 bases at V and 2 bases at J, with 21 bases in the middle. In germline, CDR1 is SGHVS, CDR2 FNYEAQ. CDR3: CASSPFTTGGGNYGYTF. For the CDR3, the DNA is TGTGCCAGCAGCCCCTTTACCACCGGGGGGGGGAACTATGGCTACACCTTC. The full variable domain, rest sourced from reference TRBV7-6 and TRBJ1-2, is GAGVSQSPRYKVTKRGQDVALRCDPISGHVSLYWYRQALGQGPEFLTYFNYEAQQDKSGLPNDRFSAERPEGSISTLTIQRTEQRDSAMYRCASSPFTTGGGNYGYTFGSGTRLTVV.

Concerning this clonotype itself: One end of the junction fails to match germline, which may point to a read error. This chain joins TRBV7-9 and TRBJ2-6; possibly TRBD1 for D (6 bases). The V gene's germline CDR1 is SEHNR and CDR2 FQNEAQ (reference sequence). The CDR3 spans 14 residues. As DNA, the CDR3 is TGTGCCGGCAGCCACAGGGCTGGGGCCAACGTCCTGACTTTC. Encoded protein: CAGSHRAGANVLTF. The full variable domain, rest sourced from reference TRBV7-9 and TRBJ2-6, is DTGVSQNPRHKITKRGQNVTFRCDPISEHNRLYWYRQTLGQGPEFLTYFQNEAQLEKSRLLSDRFSAERPKGSFSTLEIQRTEQGDSAMYLCAGSHRAGANVLTFGAGSRLTVL.

This rearrangement joins TRBV14 to TRBJ2-2; D gene ambiguous. From germline, CDR1 is SGHDN and CDR2 FVKESK. This CDR3 has 17 amino acids. The V and J ends lost 0 bases and 0 bases respectively, with 11 bases between them. The CDR3 bases are TGTGCCAGCAGCCAAGATCGTCGGGTCGCGAACACCGGGGAGCTGTTTTTT. Its translation: CASSQDRRVANTGELFF.

Turning to this clonotype: Because it lacks the conserved phenylalanine or tryptophan at the end, this CDR3 is likely a read error. The DNA is left out, because the CDR3 cannot be placed on it with certainty; the CDR3 is given as TCRdb lists it. The CDR3 is CASSKRQGGPS. The chain carries TRBV7-6 and TRBJ1-1. The CDR3 is 11 residues long, counting both termini. The germline V gene encodes CDR1 SGHVS and CDR2 FNYEAQ.

This clonotype appeared a few times. The chain has TRBV10-2 and TRBJ1-6; D is unclear. Germline CDR1 reads WSHSY; CDR2 reads SAAADI. This CDR3 is 12 amino acids long. V lost 7 bases to trimming and J lost 9 bases, with 10 bases between them. This CDR3 is CASTPGLSPLHF. The DNA of the CDR3 is TGCGCCAGCACCCCGGGCCTTTCACCCCTCCACTTT.

A single count supports this clonotype. The chain uses TRBV29-1 and TRBJ1-4; unclear D gene. Deletions cut 4 bases from V and 8 bases from J, with 14 bases between. Germline V lookup: CDR1 SQVTM, CDR2 ANQGSEA. The CDR3 runs 13 residues. The CDR3 DNA sequence: TGCAGCGTTGGTGGGCCCGGGATCGAAAAACTGTTTTTT. Its protein is CSVGGPGIEKLFF.